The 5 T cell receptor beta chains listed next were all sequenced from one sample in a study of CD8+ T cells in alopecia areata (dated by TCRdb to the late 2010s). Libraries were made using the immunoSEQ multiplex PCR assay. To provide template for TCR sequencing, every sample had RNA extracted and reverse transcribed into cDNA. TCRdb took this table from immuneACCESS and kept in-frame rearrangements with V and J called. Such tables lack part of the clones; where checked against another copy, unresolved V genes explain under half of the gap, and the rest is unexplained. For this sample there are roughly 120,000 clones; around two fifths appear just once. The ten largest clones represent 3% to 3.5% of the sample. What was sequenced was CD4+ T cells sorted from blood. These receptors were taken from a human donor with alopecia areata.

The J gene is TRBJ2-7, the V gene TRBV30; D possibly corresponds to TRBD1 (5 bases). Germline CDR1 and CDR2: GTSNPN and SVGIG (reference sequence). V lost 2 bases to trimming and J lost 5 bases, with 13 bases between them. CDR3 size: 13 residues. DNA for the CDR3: TGTGCCTGGAGTATAGGGGTCGGCGACGAGCAGTACTTC. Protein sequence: CAWSIGVGDEQYF.

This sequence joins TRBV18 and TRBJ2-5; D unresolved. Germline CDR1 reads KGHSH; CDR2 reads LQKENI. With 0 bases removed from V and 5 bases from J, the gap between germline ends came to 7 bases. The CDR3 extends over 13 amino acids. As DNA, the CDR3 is TGTGCCAGCTCACCACCGGCAGCGGAGACCCAGTACTTC. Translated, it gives CASSPPAAETQYF.

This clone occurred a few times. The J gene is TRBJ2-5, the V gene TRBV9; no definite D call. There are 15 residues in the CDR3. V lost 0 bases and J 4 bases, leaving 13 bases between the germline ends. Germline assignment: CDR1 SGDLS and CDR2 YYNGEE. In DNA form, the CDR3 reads TGTGCCAGCAGCGTAGGAGGAACCCCCCGAGAGACCCAGTACTTC. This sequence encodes CASSVGGTPRETQYF.

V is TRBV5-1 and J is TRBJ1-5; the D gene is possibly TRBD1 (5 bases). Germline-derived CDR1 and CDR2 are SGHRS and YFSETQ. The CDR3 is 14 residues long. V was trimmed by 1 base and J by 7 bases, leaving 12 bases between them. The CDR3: CASSLWQGEQPQHF. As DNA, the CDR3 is TGCGCCAGCAGCTTGTGGCAGGGAGAACAGCCCCAGCATTTT.

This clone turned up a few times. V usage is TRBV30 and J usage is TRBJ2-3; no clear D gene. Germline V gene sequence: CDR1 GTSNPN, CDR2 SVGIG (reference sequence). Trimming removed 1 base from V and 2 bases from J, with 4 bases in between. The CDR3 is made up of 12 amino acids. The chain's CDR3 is CAWSGYTDTQYF. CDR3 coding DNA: TGTGCCTGGAGTGGTTACACAGATACGCAGTATTTT.